This section outlines one TCR beta chain sequence together with its context. Its matching antigen is unknown. This record comes from a study of long-term antiretroviral therapy in people with HIV. There are 15 residues in the CDR3. V lost 4 bases and J lost 15; bases outside the gene matches: 12. Germline loops: CDR1 SGDLS, CDR2 YYNGEE. The immunoSEQ assay was v3.0, run at survey level. Per-sample targets for sequencing were about 35,000-50,000 T-cell genomes. The table came from immunoSEQ multiplex PCR; TCRdb's copy has only in-frame clones and leaves some out. The sample records tens of thousands of clones, roughly four fifths being singletons. Findings and limits, study-wide: Clonal populations expanded prior to ART predominated within the repertoire at all time points. Control repertoires displayed wider CDR3 length ranges than the HIV repertoires.

Sequenced material: unsorted PBMCs, taken 0.8 years after starting antiretroviral therapy. The gene calls are TRBV9 and TRBJ2-1; 14 positions match TRBD2. This clonotype originated in a woman under 30 with HIV. CDR3 loop: CASSKGLAGGEARFF. The CDR3 bases are TGTGCCAGCAGCAAAGGACTAGCGGGAGGAGAGGCACGGTTCTTC.